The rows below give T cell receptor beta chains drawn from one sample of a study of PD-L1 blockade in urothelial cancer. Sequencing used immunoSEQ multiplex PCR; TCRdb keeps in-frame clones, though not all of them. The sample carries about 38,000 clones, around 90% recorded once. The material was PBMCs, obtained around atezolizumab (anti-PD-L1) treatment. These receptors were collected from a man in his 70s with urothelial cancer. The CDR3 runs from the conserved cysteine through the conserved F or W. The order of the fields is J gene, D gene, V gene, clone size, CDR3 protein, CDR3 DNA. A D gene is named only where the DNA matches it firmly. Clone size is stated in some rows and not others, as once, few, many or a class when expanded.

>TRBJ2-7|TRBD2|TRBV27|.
CASRSLGLAEYEQYF
TGTGCCAGCAGATCCCTCGGGCTAGCGGAATACGAGCAGTACTTC
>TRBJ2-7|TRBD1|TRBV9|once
CASSAGDRGIYEQYF
TGTGCCAGCAGCGCCGGGGACAGGGGGATTTACGAGCAGTACTTC
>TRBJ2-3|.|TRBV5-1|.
CASSSDSVSTDTQYF
TGCGCCAGCAGCTCAGATAGCGTGAGCACAGATACGCAGTATTTT
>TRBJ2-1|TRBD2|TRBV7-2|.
CASSPRTSGSGEQFF
TGTGCCAGCAGCCCAAGGACTAGCGGGAGCGGGGAGCAGTTCTTC
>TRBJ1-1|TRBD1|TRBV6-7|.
CASSYPGQGATEAFF
TGTGCCAGCAGTTACCCAGGACAGGGGGCCACTGAAGCTTTCTTT
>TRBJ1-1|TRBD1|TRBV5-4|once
CASSLAKGANTEAFF
TGTGCCAGCAGCTTGGCCAAGGGGGCGAACACTGAAGCTTTCTTT
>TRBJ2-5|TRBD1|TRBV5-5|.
CASSQRTGRYETQYF
TGTGCCAGCAGCCAGCGGACAGGGCGGTATGAGACCCAGTACTTC
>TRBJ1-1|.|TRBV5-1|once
CASSLETEAFF
TGCGCCAGCAGCTTGGAAACAGAAGCTTTCTTT
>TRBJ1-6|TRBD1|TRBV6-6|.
CASSLQGPGSPLHF
TGTGCCAGCAGCTTACAGGGGCCGGGTTCACCCCTCCACTTT
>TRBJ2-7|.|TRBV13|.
CASSLDRASYEQYF
TGTGCCAGCAGCTTAGACAGGGCCTCCTACGAGCAGTACTTC
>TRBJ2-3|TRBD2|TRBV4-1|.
CASSQAGGDTQYF
TGCGCCAGCAGCCAAGCCGGGGGGGATACGCAGTATTTT
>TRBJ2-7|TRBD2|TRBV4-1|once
CASSIYPTSGSSYEQYF
TGCGCCAGCAGCATTTACCCGACTAGCGGATCGTCCTACGAGCAGTACTTC
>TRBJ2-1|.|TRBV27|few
CASGILGLSPEQFF
TGTGCCAGCGGCATTCTCGGACTAAGCCCTGAGCAGTTCTTC
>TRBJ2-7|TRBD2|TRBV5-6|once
CASSLLKLAGGKSYEQYF
TGTGCCAGCAGCTTGCTTAAACTAGCGGGAGGAAAAAGCTACGAGCAGTACTTC
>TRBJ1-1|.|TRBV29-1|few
CSVDYRAKTEAFF
TGCAGCGTTGACTACAGGGCGAAGACTGAAGCTTTCTTT
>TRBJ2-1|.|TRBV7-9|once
CASSTGLLNEQFF
TGTGCCAGCAGCACGGGACTTCTCAATGAGCAGTTCTTC
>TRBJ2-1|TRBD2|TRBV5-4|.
CASSNGLAGVGAYNEQFF
TGTGCCAGCAGCAACGGACTAGCGGGAGTTGGGGCATACAATGAGCAGTTCTTC
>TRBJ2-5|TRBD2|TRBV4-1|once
CASSLRLAGEETQYF
TGCGCCAGCAGCCTTCGACTAGCGGGGGAAGAGACCCAGTACTTC
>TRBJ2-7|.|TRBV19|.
CASQYSPTAYEQYF
TGTGCCAGTCAGTATTCCCCGACAGCCTACGAGCAGTACTTC
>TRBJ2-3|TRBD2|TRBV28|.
CASGAGEADTQYF
TGTGCCAGCGGTGCGGGAGAGGCAGATACGCAGTATTTT
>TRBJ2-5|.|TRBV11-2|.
CASSFLGRETQYF
TGTGCCAGCAGCTTCCTAGGTCGAGAGACCCAGTACTTC
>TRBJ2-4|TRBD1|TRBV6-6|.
CASSYGTGENIQYF
TGTGCCAGCAGTTACGGCACAGGGGAAAACATTCAGTACTTC
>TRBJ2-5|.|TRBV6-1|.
CASSGLRGLGETQYF
TGTGCCAGCAGTGGACTCAGGGGCCTGGGGGAGACCCAGTACTTC
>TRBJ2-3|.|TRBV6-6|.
CASSYLNTGSDTQYF
TGTGCCAGCAGTTACCTAAACACAGGGTCAGATACGCAGTATTTT
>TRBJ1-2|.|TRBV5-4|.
CASSLAGNYGYTF
TGTGCCAGCAGCTTGGCCGGGAACTATGGCTACACCTTC
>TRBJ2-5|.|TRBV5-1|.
CASSLGEETQYF
TGCGCCAGCAGCCTAGGGGAAGAGACCCAGTACTTC
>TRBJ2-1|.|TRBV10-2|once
CASRAGTSSYNEQFF
TGCGCCAGCAGGGCCGGGACTTCCTCCTACAATGAGCAGTTCTTC
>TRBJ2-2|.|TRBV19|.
CASRREAGELFF
TGTGCCAGTAGAAGAGAGGCCGGGGAGCTGTTTTTT
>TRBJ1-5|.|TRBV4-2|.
CASSPGEGQSNQPQHF
TGTGCCAGCAGCCCGGGGGAGGGACAAAGCAATCAGCCCCAGCATTTT
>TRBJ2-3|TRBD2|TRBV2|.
CASSRLAGDPDTQYF
TGTGCCAGCAGTCGACTAGCGGGAGACCCAGATACGCAGTATTTT
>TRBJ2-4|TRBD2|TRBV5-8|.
CASSLDLAGPGNIQYF
TGTGCCAGCAGCTTAGACCTAGCGGGGCCGGGAAACATTCAGTACTTC
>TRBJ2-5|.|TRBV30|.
CAWSAQGYTQETQYF
TGTGCCTGGAGTGCACAGGGATATACTCAAGAGACCCAGTACTTC
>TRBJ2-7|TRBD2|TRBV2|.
CASSEARSSGSLYEQYF
TGTGCCAGCAGTGAAGCAAGATCTAGCGGGAGCTTGTACGAGCAGTACTTC
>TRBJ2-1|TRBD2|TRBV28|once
CASSLYPGGSYNEQFF
TGTGCCAGCAGTTTATACCCCGGGGGGTCCTACAATGAGCAGTTCTTC
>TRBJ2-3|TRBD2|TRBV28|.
CASSSPLNDGTSGKGDTQYF
TGTGCCAGCAGTTCCCCATTAAACGATGGGACTAGCGGGAAAGGGGATACGCAGTATTTT
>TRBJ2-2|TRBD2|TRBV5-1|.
CASSLGAGGPFAGELFF
TGCGCCAGCAGCTTGGGAGCGGGAGGGCCTTTTGCCGGGGAGCTGTTTTTT
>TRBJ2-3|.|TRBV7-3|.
CASSLSGYTDTQYF
TGTGCCAGCAGCTTATCAGGGTACACAGATACGCAGTATTTT
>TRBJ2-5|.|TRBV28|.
CASSRGASGTQYF
TGTGCCAGCAGTCGCGGGGCCTCAGGGACCCAGTACTTC
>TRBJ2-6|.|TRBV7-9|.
CASSLSPTPGANVLTF
TGTGCCAGCAGCTTGTCCCCTACCCCGGGGGCCAACGTCCTGACTTTC
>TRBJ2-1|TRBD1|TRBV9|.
CASSAAGQGSNEQFF
TGTGCCAGCAGCGCCGCCGGACAGGGATCGAATGAGCAGTTCTTC